These 31 T cell receptor beta chains came from one sample sequenced in a study of OX40 agonist ivuxolimab in advanced cancers. Sequenced by immunoSEQ multiplex PCR; TCRdb stores in-frame clones only, minus some. The sample contains more than 75,000 clones, around 83% of which appear only once. The sequenced sample was CD4+ or CD8+ T cells sorted from blood, obtained in a trial of the OX40 agonist ivuxolimab. These receptors were taken from an adult with an advanced solid tumor such as melanoma, head and neck, liver or kidney cancer.

This chain joins TRBV19 and TRBJ2-3; D unclear. Germline V lookup: CDR1 LNHDA, CDR2 SQIVND (reference sequence). V lost 1 base and J 4 bases, leaving 15 bases between the germline ends. The CDR3 totals 16 residues. CDR3 residues: CASSIGFWKGSDTQYF. The DNA for the CDR3 is TGTGCCAGTAGTATAGGCTTTTGGAAAGGGTCAGATACGCAGTATTTT.

The chain carries TRBV20-1 and TRBJ2-1; D unresolved. Per germline, CDR1 DFQATT and CDR2 SNEGSKA (reference sequence). The V end lost 5 bases, the J end lost 4 bases, and 6 bases lay between the germline ends. The CDR3 covers 11 residues. The CDR3 reads CSALRYNEQFF. The CDR3 nucleotides read TGCAGTGCTCTCCGGTACAATGAGCAGTTCTTC.

The gene calls are TRBV9 and TRBJ2-1; the match to TRBD2 covers 12 bases. CDR1 SGDLS and CDR2 YYNGEE come from the germline V gene. The junction had 12 bases not matched to a gene; V was cut back by 5 bases and J by 6 bases. This CDR3 has 17 residues. The CDR3 DNA reads as TGTGCCAGCAGGAAGACTAGCGGGAGCTTTCTCCTCAATGAGCAGTTCTTC. Its protein is CASRKTSGSFLLNEQFF.

The J gene is TRBJ2-5, the V gene TRBV25-1; no clear D gene. V was cut by 2 bases and J by 4 bases, with 8 bases left in between. The CDR3 runs to 13 residues. CDR1 MGHDK and CDR2 SYGVNS come from the germline V gene. CDR3 coding DNA: TGTGCCAGCAGTGAACCGGGTAGAGAGACCCAGTACTTC. It is translated as CASSEPGRETQYF.

The V gene is TRBV19, the J gene TRBJ1-5; 7 nucleotides line up with TRBD1. J lost 8 bases, V lost 5 bases, and 12 bases had no gene match. Germline V gives CDR1 LNHDA, CDR2 SQIVND (reference sequence). The CDR3 has 15 residues. The CDR3 reads CASSPVDRERKPQHF. In DNA, the CDR3 is TGTGCCAGTAGTCCAGTCGACAGGGAAAGGAAGCCCCAGCATTTT.

The chain couples TRBV4-1 to TRBJ2-7; D might be TRBD2 (5 bases). Deletions cut 6 bases from V and 0 bases from J, with 12 bases between. CDR1 is MGHRA, CDR2 YSYEKL, per germline. The CDR3 is 14 residues long. The CDR3 region is CASRPGLFSYEQYF. The CDR3 nucleotides read TGCGCCAGCAGGCCCGGACTGTTCTCCTACGAGCAGTACTTC.

The CDR3 sequence is CASSTGQPGNQPQHF. DNA of the CDR3: TGTGCCAGCAGTACGGGACAGCCAGGCAATCAGCCCCAGCATTTT. V and J are TRBV6-1 and TRBJ1-5, with 7 bases aligning to TRBD1. The junction had 6 bases not matched to a gene; V was cut back by 5 bases and J by 2 bases. The germline CDR1 and CDR2 sequences are MNHNS and SASEGT. This CDR3 has 15 residues.

This clone has only one observation. The chain has TRBV7-6 and TRBJ2-7, with a possible D match to TRBD1 (7 bases). Trimming shortened V by 5 bases and J by 11 bases, and 19 bases separated the two germline ends. This CDR3 is 13 amino acids long. CDR1 is SGHVS, CDR2 FNYEAQ, per germline. CDR3 region: CASSGNPGGLKYF. The CDR3 nucleotides are TGTGCCAGCAGCGGTAACCCAGGGGGGTTGAAGTACTTC.

This rearrangement joins TRBV6-1 to TRBJ2-1; TRBD1 agrees at 11 bases. In germline, CDR1 is MNHNS, CDR2 SASEGT. The length of the CDR3 is 15 residues. J gave up 2 bases and V 4 bases, and 1 base lay outside the gene matches. The chain's CDR3 is CASSGGQGAYNEQFF. The CDR3 nucleotides are TGTGCCAGCAGTGGGGGACAGGGGGCCTACAATGAGCAGTTCTTC.

The chain joins TRBV2 to TRBJ2-7, with 8 bases aligning to TRBD2. Germline trimming cut 8 bases from V and 0 bases from J; bases unmatched to any gene: 6. Germline V lookup: CDR1 SNHLY, CDR2 FYNNEI. The CDR3 has 14 residues. CDR3 coding DNA: TGTGCCAGCTCCTATAGCGGGGTCTCCTACGAGCAGTACTTC. It codes for CASSYSGVSYEQYF.

The CDR3 reads CASSLERTAFF. DNA of the CDR3: TGTGCCAGCAGCTTAGAACGGACAGCTTTCTTT. The chain recombines TRBV5-4 with TRBJ1-1; the D is unclear. This CDR3 spans 11 amino acids. Germline CDR1 and CDR2: SGHNT and YYREEE (reference sequence). The V end lost 2 bases, the J end lost 10 bases, and 9 bases lay between the germline ends.

This chain connects TRBV6-5 to TRBJ2-2; D gene uncertain. The CDR3 sequence is 15 residues long. Germline-derived CDR1 and CDR2 are MNHEY and SVGAGI. Deletions cut 5 bases from V and 4 bases from J, with 14 bases between. For the CDR3, the DNA is TGTGCCAGCAGTAAGGACGTTAGAGGCACCGGGGAGCTGTTTTTT. Its protein product is CASSKDVRGTGELFF.

The V call is TRBV2, the J call TRBJ2-4, with D unclear. The CDR3 has 12 amino acids. Trimming cost V 4 bases and J 8 bases, with 9 bases left between them. Germline-derived CDR1 and CDR2 are SNHLY and FYNNEI. The CDR3 DNA is TGTGCCAGCAGTGCGACACGGGACATTCAGTACTTC. It codes for CASSATRDIQYF.

The chain couples TRBV29-1 to TRBJ2-2, with 7 bases aligning to TRBD1. CDR3 size: 15 residues. Losses at the gene ends were 4 bases for V and 0 bases for J; bases not matched to a gene: 5. In germline, CDR1 is SQVTM, CDR2 ANQGSEA. The CDR3 loop is CSVAGTDTNTGELFF. CDR3 bases: TGCAGCGTTGCCGGGACAGACACGAACACCGGGGAGCTGTTTTTT.

V gene TRBV4-2 combines with J gene TRBJ2-3, with 12 bases that match TRBD2. Germline lookup yields CDR1 LGHNA and CDR2 YNFKEQ. This CDR3 region has 16 residues. The ends lost 1 base at V and 8 bases at J; junction bases unmatched: 7. CDR3 amino acids: CASSQGSSGGAPTQYF. CDR3 sequence (DNA): TGTGCCAGCAGCCAAGGGTCTAGCGGGGGGGCCCCTACGCAGTATTTT.

The genes are TRBV7-9 and TRBJ1-3; 7 nucleotides agree with TRBD1. The germline CDR1 and CDR2 sequences are SEHNR and FQNEAQ (reference sequence). V lost 6 bases to trimming and J lost 2 bases; unmatched junction nucleotides: 10. The CDR3 has 16 amino acids. CDR3 sequence (DNA): TGTGCCAGCAGTTTCAACCCGGGACAGCCTGGAAACACCATATATTTT. Encoded protein: CASSFNPGQPGNTIYF.

Written as DNA, the CDR3 is TGTGCCAGCAGCCAGGTCGAGACCCAGTACTTC. Protein product: CASSQVETQYF. The rearrangement uses TRBV11-2 and TRBJ2-5; no firm D call. Between the trimmed V and J ends, which lost 5 bases and 5 bases, there was a span of 6 bases. Germline V gives CDR1 SGHAT, CDR2 FQNNGV. The CDR3 is 11 residues long.

The rearrangement joins TRBV19 to TRBJ2-7, with D unclear. Germline loops: CDR1 LNHDA, CDR2 SQIVND (reference sequence). The CDR3 contains 15 residues. Trimming cost V 3 bases and J 5 bases, with 17 bases left between them. The CDR3 nucleotides read TGTGCCAGTAGTATGTTCCCCTGGGGTGGTGACGAGCAGTACTTC. This encodes CASSMFPWGGDEQYF.

The CDR3 loop is CASSTITGNQPQHF. The CDR3, as DNA: TGTGCCAGCAGCACCATCACGGGTAATCAGCCCCAGCATTTT. This chain links TRBV5-5 with TRBJ1-5; D unresolved. Germline V gives CDR1 SGHKS, CDR2 YYEKEE (reference sequence). V lost 4 bases, J lost 4 bases, and 12 bases lay in between. This CDR3 region has 14 residues.

The V gene is TRBV7-2, the J gene TRBJ2-5; TRBD2 matches 14 bases. This CDR3 spans 14 amino acids. CDR1 and CDR2 (germline): SGHTA, FQGNSA. After removal of 6 bases from V and 12 bases from J, the junction contained 9 bases not matched to a gene. For the CDR3, the DNA is TGTGCCAGCAGGGCGGCCGGGACTAGCGGGGGAGAGTACTTC. It yields the protein CASRAAGTSGGEYF.

This rearrangement joins TRBV7-2 to TRBJ2-5, with TRBD2 as a possible D gene (6 bases). The J call could be wrong; TRBJ2-7 is a better fit for the DNA end. Germline assignment: CDR1 SGHTA and CDR2 FQGNSA. CDR3 size: 15 residues. The CDR3 DNA is TGTGCCAGCAGCTTAAGCGGGCGGGCCTCCTACGAGCAGTACTTC. Amino acids: CASSLSGRASYEQYF.

The V call is TRBV6-1, the J call TRBJ1-6; 8 bases align to TRBD1. The CDR3 runs to 15 residues. Germline CDR1 and CDR2: MNHNS and SASEGT. V was clipped by 2 bases and J by 8 bases; unmatched bases: 5. This CDR3 is CASSEWQGAYSPLHF. The DNA of the CDR3 is TGTGCCAGCAGTGAATGGCAGGGGGCGTATTCACCCCTCCACTTT.

The CDR3 sequence: CASDLGGQGGNEQFF. CDR3 sequence (DNA): TGTGCCAGTGACCTAGGGGGCCAGGGGGGGAATGAGCAGTTCTTC. The gene calls are TRBV19 and TRBJ2-1; D may match TRBD1 or TRBD2 (7 bases each). Germline V gene lookup returns CDR1 LNHDA and CDR2 SQIVND (reference sequence). Between the trimmed V and J ends, which lost 8 bases and 7 bases, there was a span of 21 bases. The CDR3 loop spans 15 amino acids.

This clone was recorded only once. This chain links TRBV9 with TRBJ2-3; D uncertain. V was clipped by 0 bases and J by 3 bases, with 8 bases between them. Germline CDR1 and CDR2: SGDLS and YYNGEE. CDR3 length equals 14 residues. CDR3 region: CASSVVVSTDTQYF. CDR3 sequence (DNA): TGTGCCAGCAGCGTAGTGGTATCAACAGATACGCAGTATTTT.

This clone is a singleton in its sample. V gene TRBV7-2 combines with J gene TRBJ2-1; the match to TRBD2 covers 11 bases. The length of the CDR3 is 15 residues. CDR1 is SGHTA and CDR2 is FQGNSA in the germline V gene. The V and J ends lost 8 bases and 6 bases, in that order; junction bases with no gene match: 9. The CDR3 DNA sequence: TGTGCCAGCTACTCCGGACTAGCGGGTCCCAATGAGCAGTTCTTC. Its protein is CASYSGLAGPNEQFF.

Concerning this clone itself: This CDR3 is also generated by other DNA sequences in the sample. This rearrangement joins TRBV7-2 to TRBJ2-5; perhaps TRBD1 as D (7 bases). Trimming stripped 1 base from V and 4 bases from J, with 10 bases between. The CDR3 runs 14 residues. The germline V gene has CDR1 SGHTA and CDR2 FQGNSA. The CDR3 DNA is TGTGCCAGCAGCTTAGATCAGGGGGGAGAGACCCAGTACTTC. It yields the protein CASSLDQGGETQYF.

In nucleotides, the CDR3 is TGTGCCAGCAGCTTTACTAGCGGGGGGGTCAATGAGCAGTTCTTC. This gives the protein CASSFTSGGVNEQFF. The genes are TRBV11-3 and TRBJ2-1, with TRBD2 identical over 13 bases. CDR1 is SGHNT and CDR2 is YENEEA in the germline V gene. The J segment lost 6 bases and the V segment lost 3 bases, leaving 2 bases of the junction unmatched. This CDR3 is 15 amino acids long.

This chain links TRBV5-4 with TRBJ2-2, with 13 bases lining up with TRBD2. This CDR3 comprises 16 residues. In germline, CDR1 is SGHNT, CDR2 YYREEE (reference sequence). The V segment lost 3 bases and the J segment 5 bases; nucleotides outside the gene matches: 4. The CDR3 reads CASSSGLAGVTGELFF. CDR3 in DNA: TGTGCCAGCAGCTCCGGACTAGCGGGGGTGACCGGGGAGCTGTTTTTT.

This clone appeared a single time. The chain carries TRBV5-4 and TRBJ2-7; 11 bases line up with TRBD1. The length of the CDR3 is 16 residues. Germline lookup yields CDR1 SGHNT and CDR2 YYREEE (reference sequence). V shed 4 bases and J 2 bases; nucleotides not matched to a gene: 8. This CDR3 reads CASSPRTGGLTYEQYF. The CDR3 nucleotides read TGTGCCAGCAGCCCAAGGACAGGGGGCCTCACCTACGAGCAGTACTTC.

V and J are TRBV6-1 and TRBJ2-3; TRBD2 is a possible D gene (6 bases). Germline V gene sequence: CDR1 MNHNS, CDR2 SASEGT. V shed 5 bases and J shed 2 bases, with 14 bases lying between them. The CDR3 extends over 15 amino acids. DNA of the CDR3: TGTGCCAGCAGTCCTACTAGCACCTCCACAGATACGCAGTATTTT. Translating gives CASSPTSTSTDTQYF.

The CDR3 sequence is CSVGGRMNTEAFF. As DNA, the CDR3 is TGCAGCGTTGGTGGCCGGATGAACACTGAAGCTTTCTTT. The chain recombines TRBV29-1 with TRBJ1-1; D remains unclear. The germline V gene encodes CDR1 SQVTM and CDR2 ANQGSEA. The CDR3 sequence is 13 residues long. V gave up 4 bases and J gave up 0 bases, with 9 bases separating them. The full variable domain, its missing parts supplied by reference TRBV29-1 and TRBJ1-1, is SAVISQKPSRDICQRGTSLTIQCQVDSQVTMMFWYRQQPGQSLTLIATANQGSEATYESGFVIDKFPISRPNLTFSTLTVSNMSPEDSSIYLCSVGGRMNTEAFFGQGTRLTVV.